This T cell receptor beta chain was recovered during a study of OX40 agonist ivuxolimab in advanced cancers. Overall study results and limits: Antigen specificity remained undetermined for the expanded peripheral T cells. Clonal expansion by week 6 occurred in CD4+ and CD8+ blood T cells (at 0.1 to 3.0 mg/kg).

TCRdb keeps only in-frame clones here, not all; method: immunoSEQ multiplex PCR. The table includes approximately 40,000 clones, about 90% detected once. V lost 1 base and J lost 2, with 9 bases in between. This CDR3 region has 15 residues. Germline V gene data show CDR1 as SGDLS and CDR2 as YYNGEE. Concerning this clone itself: Its matching antigen is unknown.

This sample comprised CD4+ or CD8+ T cells sorted from blood, obtained in a trial of the OX40 agonist ivuxolimab. V gene TRBV9 combines with J gene TRBJ1-4; D gene unclear. The TCR sequence derives from an adult with an advanced solid tumor such as melanoma, head and neck, liver or kidney cancer. CDR3 coding DNA: TGTGCCAGCAGCGTAACGGGGTATACTAATGAAAAACTGTTTTTT. This codes for CASSVTGYTNEKLFF.